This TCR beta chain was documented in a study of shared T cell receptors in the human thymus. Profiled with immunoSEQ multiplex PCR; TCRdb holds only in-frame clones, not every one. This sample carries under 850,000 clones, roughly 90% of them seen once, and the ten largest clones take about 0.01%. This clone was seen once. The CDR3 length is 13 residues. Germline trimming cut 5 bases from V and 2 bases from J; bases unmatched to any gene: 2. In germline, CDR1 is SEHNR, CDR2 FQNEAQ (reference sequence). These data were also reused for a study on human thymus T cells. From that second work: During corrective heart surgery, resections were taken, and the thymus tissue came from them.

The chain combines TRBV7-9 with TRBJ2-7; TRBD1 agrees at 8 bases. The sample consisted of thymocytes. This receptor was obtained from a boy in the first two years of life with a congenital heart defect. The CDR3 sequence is CASSPTGAYEQYF. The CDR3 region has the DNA TGTGCCAGCAGCCCGACAGGGGCCTACGAGCAGTACTTC.